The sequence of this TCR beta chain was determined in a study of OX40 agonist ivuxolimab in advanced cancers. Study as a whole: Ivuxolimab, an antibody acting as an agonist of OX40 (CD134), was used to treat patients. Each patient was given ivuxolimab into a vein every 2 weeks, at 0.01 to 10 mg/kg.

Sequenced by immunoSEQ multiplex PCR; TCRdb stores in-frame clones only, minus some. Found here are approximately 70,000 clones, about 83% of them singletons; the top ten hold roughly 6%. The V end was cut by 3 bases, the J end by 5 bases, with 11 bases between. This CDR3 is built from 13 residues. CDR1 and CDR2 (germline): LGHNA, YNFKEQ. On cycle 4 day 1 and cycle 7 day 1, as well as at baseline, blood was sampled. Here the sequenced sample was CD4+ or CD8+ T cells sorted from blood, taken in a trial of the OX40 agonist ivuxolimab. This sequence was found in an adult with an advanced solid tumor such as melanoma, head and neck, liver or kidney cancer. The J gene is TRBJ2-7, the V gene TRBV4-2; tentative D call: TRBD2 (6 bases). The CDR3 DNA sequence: TGTGCCAGCAGCCAGAGTAGGAGGGACGAGCAGTACTTC. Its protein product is CASSQSRRDEQYF.